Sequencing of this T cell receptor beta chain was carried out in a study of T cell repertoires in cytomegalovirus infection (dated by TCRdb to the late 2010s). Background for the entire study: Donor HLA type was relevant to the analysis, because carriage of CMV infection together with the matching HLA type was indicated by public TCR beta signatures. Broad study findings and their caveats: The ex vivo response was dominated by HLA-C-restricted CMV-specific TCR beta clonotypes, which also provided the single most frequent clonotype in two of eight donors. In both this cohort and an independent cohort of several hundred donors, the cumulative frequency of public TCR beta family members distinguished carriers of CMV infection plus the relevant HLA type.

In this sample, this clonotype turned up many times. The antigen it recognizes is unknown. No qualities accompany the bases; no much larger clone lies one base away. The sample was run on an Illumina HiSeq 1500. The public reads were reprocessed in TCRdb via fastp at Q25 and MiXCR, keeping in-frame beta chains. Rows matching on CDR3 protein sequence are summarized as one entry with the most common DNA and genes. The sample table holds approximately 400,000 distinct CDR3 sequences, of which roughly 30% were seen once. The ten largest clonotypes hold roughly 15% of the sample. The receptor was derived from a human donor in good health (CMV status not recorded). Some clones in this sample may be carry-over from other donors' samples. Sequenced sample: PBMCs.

The bases read TGTGCCAGCAGCTCTACTAGCGGGCCTCTCAGCACAGATACGCAGTATTTT. Its coded protein is CASSSTSGPLSTDTQYF. The sequence links TRBV11-2 to TRBJ2-3; TRBD2 fits 9 bases in the junction. Via the germline V gene, CDR1 is SGHAT and CDR2 FQNNGV. Germline trimming amounts to 4 bases on V and 0 bases on J, with 8 as the count of junction bases outside the gene matches. From the cysteine up to the phenylalanine, the CDR3 has a length of 17 residues. Just CDR3 DNA is preserved here, 51 bases in frame from base 1.